This TCR beta chain was identified during a study of a mutant IDH1 vaccine in newly diagnosed glioma. Study in general: Eight vaccinations went to patients in weeks 1, 3, 5, 7, 11, 15, 19, 23. With temozolomide cycles, or 4-6 weeks after radiotherapy alone, vaccination was started. Whole-study findings and limits: It seemed that pseudoprogression was not linked to changes in the top peripheral T cell clonotypes.

Specified time point: week 11, during vaccination. The vaccine gave 300 ug of a 20-mer mutant IDH1 peptide subcutaneously per dose. Donor diagnoses consisted of new WHO grade 3 or 4 IDH1-mutant, ATRX-lost astrocytomas. Worth noting for this clone: The target antigen is unknown. A far larger clone is one nucleotide away, so this likely arose from a read error.

Sequencing was performed with immunoSEQ multiplex PCR; in TCRdb, only in-frame clones are kept and a portion is missing. The table has more than 55,000 clones, around 80% seen once. This CDR3 is 13 amino acids long. The V and J ends lost 1 base and 10 bases respectively, with 11 bases between them. Germline V gives CDR1 LGHNA, CDR2 YNFKEQ. This sample comprised PBMCs, obtained from a glioma patient whose treatment included an IDH1 peptide vaccine. This chain connects TRBV4-2 to TRBJ1-5; TRBD1 is a possible D gene (5 bases). The sequence derives from a man aged 30-40 years with glioma. The CDR3, as DNA: TGTGCCAGCAGCCAAGCTCGGGGGAAACCCCAGCATTTT. Encoded protein: CASSQARGKPQHF.